The 21 T cell receptor beta chains below were found in one sample sequenced in a study of blood T cells in healthy people across ages. The second PCR ran roughly 7 to 12 cycles with a sample-barcoded 5' primer and J-beta primers. TCRdb analysed the 5' RACE reads with MiXCR anew, one entry per CDR3 protein. The data hold about 1.5 million distinct CDR3 sequences, with around 40% observed a single time. Specimen: blood. Every receptor here comes from a woman aged 18-30 years in good health.

This clonotype was observed a few times. The chain employs TRBV25-1 and TRBJ2-3; no clear D. This CDR3 comprises 16 residues. Trimming left V 1 base short and J 1 base short, with 12 bases between. The germline CDR1 and CDR2 sequences are MGHDK and SYGVNS. Here the CDR3 reads CASSEFRASGTDTQYF. CDR3 in DNA: TGTGCCAGCAGTGAATTTAGGGCGTCAGGCACAGATACGCAGTATTTT.

The V call is TRBV4-1, the J call TRBJ1-6, with D perhaps TRBD1 (5 bases). The germline CDR1 and CDR2 sequences are MGHRA and YSYEKL. V was clipped by 2 bases and J by 8 bases, with 7 bases between them. There are 13 residues in the CDR3. CDR3 amino acids: CASSQMGDSPLHF. The CDR3 DNA sequence: TGCGCCAGCAGCCAAATGGGGGATTCACCCCTCCACTTT.

This clonotype was observed a handful of times. The genes are TRBV6-5 and TRBJ2-1; unclear D gene. The V end was cut by 8 bases, the J end by 2 bases, with 10 bases between. The CDR3 sequence is 13 residues long. CDR1 and CDR2 (germline): MNHEY, SVGAGI. In DNA form, the CDR3 reads TGTGCCAGCCGGAGAGTCGCCTACAATGAGCAGTTCTTC. This gives the protein CASRRVAYNEQFF.

The chain is built from TRBV20-1 and TRBJ1-2; 7 bases line up with TRBD1. CDR1 and CDR2 (germline): DFQATT, SNEGSKA (reference sequence). V gave up 3 bases and J gave up 3 bases; unmatched junction bases: 4. The CDR3 length is 13 residues. The CDR3 DNA follows: TGCAGTGCTAGGGAGGGGGCCGACTATGGCTACACCTTC. It encodes CSAREGADYGYTF.

This clonotype has a handful of counts. The chain is built from TRBV7-2 and TRBJ1-1; unclear D gene. V was clipped by 1 base and J by 0 bases, with 6 bases between them. The V gene's germline CDR1 is SGHTA and CDR2 FQGNSA. The CDR3 contains 14 residues. CDR3: CASSLEVLNTEAFF. As DNA, the CDR3 is TGTGCCAGCAGCTTAGAGGTTCTGAACACTGAAGCTTTCTTT.

In its sample, this clonotype was seen once. The V gene is TRBV14, the J gene TRBJ1-1, with D possibly matching TRBD1 (6 bases). There are 15 residues in the CDR3. Germline values: CDR1 SGHDN, CDR2 FVKESK. V lost 4 bases to trimming and J lost 11 bases, with 23 bases between them. The CDR3 reads CASSPGSSRGSIAFF. The CDR3 coding sequence is TGTGCCAGCAGCCCTGGGAGTTCCAGGGGATCGATCGCTTTCTTT. Full variable domain (remainder filled in from reference TRBV14 and TRBJ1-1): EAGVTQFPSHSVIEKGQTVTLRCDPISGHDNLYWYRRVMGKEIKFLLHFVKESKQDESGMPNNRFLAERTGGTYSTLKVQPAELEDSGVYFCASSPGSSRGSIAFFGQGTRLTVV.

This clonotype was seen only a few times. V and J are TRBV6-5 and TRBJ2-7; 8 bases match TRBD1. The CDR3 loop spans 15 amino acids. The V gene end was trimmed by 4 bases and the J gene end by 4 bases; junction bases not matched to a gene: 9. From germline, CDR1 is MNHEY and CDR2 SVGAGI. The CDR3 DNA reads as TGTGCCAGCAGTTTGGTCCGGGACAGGACTTACGAGCAGTACTTC. Residues: CASSLVRDRTYEQYF.

This chain links TRBV12-3 or TRBV12-4 with TRBJ2-7; D not resolved. The CDR3 is 13 residues long. V gave up 7 bases and J gave up 7 bases, with 17 bases separating them. CDR3 protein: CASTDGDGNEQYF. The CDR3 bases are TGTGCCAGCACCGATGGGGATGGCAATGAGCAGTACTTC.

This clonotype was counted a few times. The chain combines TRBV12-3 or TRBV12-4 with TRBJ1-2; the D is unclear. V lost 5 bases and J 6 bases, leaving 13 bases between the germline ends. The CDR3 covers 13 residues. CDR3 nucleotides: TGTGCCAGCAGTAAGGCGGGCTATAATGGCTACACCTTC. Its protein product is CASSKAGYNGYTF.

This clonotype was counted many times. The chain uses TRBV9 and TRBJ2-3; D uncertain. Germline V gene lookup returns CDR1 SGDLS and CDR2 YYNGEE. The ends were cut back, 0 bases at V and 0 bases at J, with 5 bases in the middle. The CDR3 sequence is 14 residues long. CDR3 sequence: CASSVDGSTDTQYF. The CDR3 DNA is TGTGCCAGCAGCGTAGATGGCAGCACAGATACGCAGTATTTT.

This sequence joins TRBV7-9 and TRBJ1-4; D remains ambiguous. From germline, CDR1 is SEHNR and CDR2 FQNEAQ (reference sequence). The CDR3 is made up of 14 amino acids. V was clipped by 5 bases and J by 4 bases, with 11 bases between them. CDR3 region: CASSGWRDNEKLFF. CDR3 DNA sequence: TGTGCCAGCAGCGGGTGGAGGGATAATGAAAAACTGTTTTTT.

This clonotype has just a few counts. The V and J genes are TRBV13 and TRBJ2-6, with D perhaps TRBD2 (6 bases). Germline V CDR1 and CDR2: PRHDT, FYEKMQ (reference sequence). V lost 5 bases to trimming and J lost 1 base, with 12 bases between them. The CDR3 is 16 residues long. For the CDR3, the DNA is TGTGCCAGCAGCCCCGGTCGGGGGTCTGGGGCCAACGTCCTGACTTTC. Its protein product is CASSPGRGSGANVLTF.

This clonotype was recorded only once. V usage is TRBV7-6 and J usage is TRBJ2-1, with 11 bases matching TRBD2. The tail of the sequence fits TRBJ2-7 better, so the J call may be wrong. Germline assignment: CDR1 SGHVS and CDR2 FNYEAQ. The CDR3 sequence is 15 residues long. The CDR3 bases are TGTGCCAGCACCGAACTAGCGGGGGAATACAATGAGCAGTACTTC. Residues: CASTELAGEYNEQYF.

This chain links TRBV5-1 with TRBJ2-5; TRBD2 matches at 11 bases. This CDR3 comprises 17 residues. Germline CDR1 reads SGHRS; CDR2 reads YFSETQ. Losses at the gene ends were 1 base for V and 3 bases for J; bases not matched to a gene: 8. CDR3: CASSLISGRASKETQYF. For the CDR3, the DNA is TGCGCCAGCAGCTTGATTAGCGGGAGGGCCAGCAAAGAGACCCAGTACTTC.

This sequence joins TRBV4-3 and TRBJ1-4; D is possibly TRBD1 (5 bases). From germline, CDR1 is LGHNA and CDR2 YSLEER. There are 16 residues in the CDR3. The V end lost 0 bases, the J end lost 10 bases, and 18 bases lay between the germline ends. DNA for the CDR3: TGCGCCAGCAGCCAAGACCAAGGGCCTCGGGGGGGAAAACTGTTTTTT. Amino acid sequence: CASSQDQGPRGGKLFF.

The rearrangement links TRBV4-3 to TRBJ2-1, with TRBD2 matching over 9 bases. CDR1 LGHNA and CDR2 YSLEER come from the germline V gene. Germline trimming cut 1 base from V and 2 bases from J; bases unmatched to any gene: 3. The CDR3 is 16 amino acids. The DNA for the CDR3 is TGCGCCAGCAGCCAAGTTAGCGGGAGCCCCTACAATGAGCAGTTCTTC. Translation: CASSQVSGSPYNEQFF.

The V gene is TRBV12-3 or TRBV12-4, the J gene TRBJ2-1; 7 nucleotides agree with TRBD1. The V gene end was trimmed by 6 bases and the J gene end by 6 bases; junction bases not matched to a gene: 8. The CDR3 loop spans 14 amino acids. The CDR3: CASSKGATCNEQFF. CDR3 bases: TGTGCCAGCAGCAAGGGGGCCACCTGCAATGAGCAGTTCTTC.

This sequence joins TRBV11-2 and TRBJ2-7; the D gene is possibly TRBD1 (6 bases). V dropped 3 bases and J dropped 4 bases, with 16 bases sitting between them. Germline V gene data show CDR1 as SGHAT and CDR2 as FQNNGV. CDR3 length equals 15 residues. The CDR3 DNA sequence: TGTGCCAGCAGCTTGCTTAAGACAGGATATTACGAGCAGTACTTC. It yields the protein CASSLLKTGYYEQYF.

The chain employs TRBV29-1 and TRBJ1-6, with TRBD1 matching over 10 bases. The CDR3 runs 13 residues. The V segment lost 5 bases and the J segment 6 bases; nucleotides outside the gene matches: 1. Germline CDR1 is SQVTM and CDR2 is ANQGSEA. CDR3 DNA: TGCAGCGTTCGGACAGGGGGTAATTCACCCCTCCACTTT. Protein product: CSVRTGGNSPLHF.

The chain uses TRBV24-1 and TRBJ2-1; TRBD2 agrees at 7 bases. Germline assignment: CDR1 KGHDR and CDR2 SFDVKD. Germline trimming cut 1 base from V and 8 bases from J; bases unmatched to any gene: 7. CDR3 length: 15 residues. The CDR3 reads CATSDFTSDHDEQFF. Here the CDR3 DNA reads TGTGCCACCAGTGATTTCACTAGCGACCACGATGAGCAGTTCTTC.

This clonotype was detected once. This chain links TRBV4-1 with TRBJ2-2; D might be TRBD2 (5 bases). CDR1 is MGHRA and CDR2 is YSYEKL in the germline V gene. The CDR3 totals 15 residues. V lost 0 bases, J lost 7 bases, and 12 bases lay in between. The CDR3 here is CASSQDGNRGGELFF. DNA for the CDR3: TGCGCCAGCAGCCAAGATGGGAATCGGGGCGGGGAGCTGTTTTTT.